One sample yielded the 24 T cell receptor beta chains listed below, sequenced in a study of T cell changes during pregnancy in multiple sclerosis. Using immunoSEQ multiplex PCR, the repertoire was profiled, and TCRdb retains in-frame clones only, with some absent. The sample consists of 50,000 to 75,000 clones, roughly 89% of them appearing once. This sample comprised peripheral blood, obtained in the third trimester of pregnancy. The source of these receptors is a female donor in good health, enrolled as a control in a pregnancy study.

J is TRBJ1-3 and V is TRBV15; D is possibly TRBD1 (6 bases). Trimming cost V 4 bases and J 0 bases, with 13 bases left between them. Germline V gene lookup returns CDR1 LNHNV and CDR2 YYDKDF (reference sequence). This CDR3 has 16 residues. CDR3 bases: TGTGCCACCAGCACTCCCGGGACACACTCTGGAAACACCATATATTTT. Translated: CATSTPGTHSGNTIYF.

The J gene is TRBJ2-6, the V gene TRBV15; maybe TRBD2 (5 bases). Germline CDR1 is LNHNV and CDR2 is YYDKDF (reference sequence). V shed 0 bases and J shed 0 bases, with 6 bases lying between them. This CDR3 has 16 amino acids. The CDR3 region has the DNA TGTGCCACCAGCAGAGATGAGGGCTCTGGGGCCAACGTCCTGACTTTC. Its protein product is CATSRDEGSGANVLTF.

The DNA of the CDR3 is TGTGCCAGCAGCGAAGCGGGAGACTACAATGAGCAGTTCTTC. This codes for CASSEAGDYNEQFF. This chain uses TRBV9 with TRBJ2-1; 8 bases align to TRBD2. Per the germline V gene, CDR1 is SGDLS and CDR2 is YYNGEE. V dropped 3 bases and J dropped 3; count of bases not matched to a gene: 2. The CDR3 loop spans 14 amino acids. The full variable domain, its missing parts supplied by reference TRBV9 and TRBJ2-1, is DSGVTQTPKHLITATGQRVTLRCSPRSGDLSVYWYQQSLDQGLQFLIQYYNGEERAKGNILERFSAQQFPDLHSELNLSSLELGDSALYFCASSEAGDYNEQFFGPGTRLTVL.

The V call is TRBV5-1, the J call TRBJ2-5, with 8 positions matching TRBD2. The CDR3 runs 15 residues. V lost 0 bases and J lost 5; bases outside the gene matches: 6. Germline values: CDR1 SGHRS, CDR2 YFSETQ. In DNA form, the CDR3 reads TGCGCCAGCAGCTTGGAAGGAGCGGGAGTGGAGACCCAGTACTTC. It yields the protein CASSLEGAGVETQYF.

The chain links TRBV6-5 to TRBJ2-1; 8 bases align to TRBD2. The V gene's germline CDR1 is MNHEY and CDR2 SVGAGI. The CDR3 is 13 amino acids. Unmatched junction bases numbered 12, after V lost 6 bases and J lost 14 bases. The CDR3 sequence is CASSPGPGGDKFF. CDR3 sequence (DNA): TGTGCCAGCAGCCCGGGCCCGGGAGGGGACAAGTTCTTC.

This clone was counted a single time. CDR3 DNA: TGTGCCAGCAGATCGGTCACAGATACGCAGTATTTT. Translated, it gives CASRSVTDTQYF. The chain combines TRBV7-9 with TRBJ2-3; D is uncertain. Germline-derived CDR1 and CDR2 are SEHNR and FQNEAQ (reference sequence). The CDR3 consists of 12 residues. V dropped 6 bases and J dropped 2 bases, with 6 bases sitting between them.

CDR3 protein: CASSMTADHYNSPLHF. DNA of the CDR3: TGTGCCAGTAGTATGACAGCCGACCATTATAATTCACCCCTCCACTTT. The V gene is TRBV19, the J gene TRBJ1-6; tentative D call: TRBD1 (5 bases). Between the trimmed V and J ends, which lost 3 bases and 4 bases, there was a span of 13 bases. The CDR3 contains 16 residues. CDR1 and CDR2 (germline): LNHDA, SQIVND (reference sequence).

V usage is TRBV13 and J usage is TRBJ2-3; D uncertain. The CDR3 totals 12 residues. The germline V gene has CDR1 PRHDT and CDR2 FYEKMQ (reference sequence). The ends were cut back, 4 bases at V and 8 bases at J, with 10 bases in the middle. This CDR3 reads CASSYSRGTQYF. Written as DNA, the CDR3 is TGTGCCAGCAGCTATTCGAGAGGTACGCAGTATTTT.

In its sample, this clone was seen a few times. The rearrangement links TRBV5-1 to TRBJ1-1; 8 nucleotides agree with TRBD1. CDR3 length: 15 residues. Trimming took 2 bases from V and 11 from J; bases not matched to a gene: 14. Germline CDR1 reads SGHRS; CDR2 reads YFSETQ. This chain's CDR3 is CASSLGTGPNLAAFF. The CDR3 region has the DNA TGCGCCAGCAGCTTAGGGACAGGTCCTAACCTAGCTGCTTTCTTT.

The genes are TRBV28 and TRBJ2-7, with 8 bases that match TRBD2. CDR1 is MDHEN and CDR2 is SYDVKM in the germline V gene. The CDR3 extends over 16 amino acids. V was clipped by 5 bases and J by 0 bases; unmatched bases: 9. CDR3 sequence (DNA): TGTGCCAGCAGTCTGATGACTAGCGAGAACTCCTACGAGCAGTACTTC. It yields the protein CASSLMTSENSYEQYF.

The V and J genes are TRBV28 and TRBJ1-4, with 7 bases fitting TRBD1. V shed 3 bases, J shed 13 bases, and the junction held 14 bases outside the gene matches. Germline loops: CDR1 MDHEN, CDR2 SYDVKM. The CDR3 sequence is 15 residues long. CDR3 nucleotide sequence: TGTGCCAGCAGTTTCTCGGGACAGCTAATGAAAATACTGTTTTTT. Encoded protein: CASSFSGQLMKILFF.

The chain joins TRBV21-1 to TRBJ2-2; TRBD1 is the table's D call and was not checked against the DNA. TRBV21-1 is annotated as a pseudogene. The CDR3 totals 20 residues. In DNA, the CDR3 is TGTGCCAGCAGGAAACGACTTAACGGAGTGGGGCGGTTTAACACCGGGGAGCTGTTTTTT. Amino acids: CASRKRLNGVGRFNTGELFF.

V and J are TRBV4-2 and TRBJ1-3; 7 bases fit TRBD1. The CDR3 spans 15 residues. Germline V gene data show CDR1 as LGHNA and CDR2 as YNFKEQ. Trimming took 2 bases from V and 4 from J; bases not matched to a gene: 5. CDR3 bases: TGTGCCAGCAGCCAAAGGGGGCTTAGCGGAAACACCATATATTTT. Protein sequence: CASSQRGLSGNTIYF.

Comments on this clone: Mismatch with germline at one junction end may stem from a read error. J is TRBJ2-3 and V is TRBV6-6; tentatively, D is TRBD2 (6 bases). In germline, CDR1 is MNHNY, CDR2 SVGAGI (reference sequence). This CDR3 has 11 amino acids. The CDR3 here is CASSYWDSIYF. In DNA, the CDR3 is TGTGCCAGCAGCTACTGGGACTCTATCTATTTT.

The chain is built from TRBV12-5 and TRBJ1-4; the match to TRBD1 covers 12 bases. Germline V CDR1 and CDR2: LGHNT, FRNRAP. Germline trimming cut 0 bases from V and 8 bases from J; bases unmatched to any gene: 4. The CDR3 runs 16 residues. The CDR3 sequence: CASGLVTGTGGEKLFF. CDR3 bases: TGTGCTAGTGGTTTGGTAACCGGGACAGGGGGCGAAAAACTGTTTTTT.

The sample holds one count of this clone. CDR3 protein: CSATGTRRFF. The DNA for the CDR3 is TGCAGTGCAACCGGGACTAGGAGGTTCTTC. V is TRBV20-1 and J is TRBJ2-1; 8 positions match TRBD2. V shed 6 bases, J shed 15 bases, and the junction held 7 bases outside the gene matches. CDR3 length equals 10 residues. From germline, CDR1 is DFQATT and CDR2 SNEGSKA (reference sequence).

This chain links TRBV27 with TRBJ1-3, with D perhaps matching TRBD1 (5 bases). Germline CDR1 reads MNHEY; CDR2 reads SMNVEV (reference sequence). CDR3 length: 14 amino acids. V lost 8 bases and J lost 0, with 11 bases in between. The CDR3 loop is CASARDFSGNTIYF. In nucleotides, the CDR3 is TGTGCCAGCGCCAGGGATTTCTCTGGAAACACCATATATTTT.

J is TRBJ2-1 and V is TRBV28; 7 positions match TRBD1. The CDR3 is 15 residues long. V shed 7 bases, J shed 7 bases, and the junction held 13 bases outside the gene matches. Germline V gives CDR1 MDHEN, CDR2 SYDVKM. CDR3 coding DNA: TGTGCCAGCACCAACAGGGGAATGTCTAGGAATGAGCAGTTCTTC. Encoded protein: CASTNRGMSRNEQFF.

As to this clone: The junction differs from germline at one of its ends, possibly a read error. V gene TRBV7-7 combines with J gene TRBJ1-5; TRBD1 matches 7 bases. Germline-derived CDR1 and CDR2 are SSHAT and FNYEAQ (reference sequence). The CDR3 covers 13 residues. DNA of the CDR3: TGTGCTAGCAGCTTAGAACAGGGGCAGCCCCAGCATTTT. The encoded protein is CASSLEQGQPQHF.

V gene TRBV6-4 combines with J gene TRBJ2-1; TRBD2 matches 10 bases. V lost 3 bases and J lost 9; bases outside the gene matches: 11. The CDR3 runs 16 residues. Germline CDR1 and CDR2: MRHNA and SNTAGT. As DNA, the CDR3 is TGTGCCAGCAGTGAGATGAGCGGGAGGGCCTTACCTGAGCAGTTCTTC. It is translated as CASSEMSGRALPEQFF.

The chain recombines TRBV2 with TRBJ1-1; TRBD1 aligns across 7 bases. The J segment lost 0 bases and the V segment lost 6 bases, leaving 4 bases of the junction unmatched. Germline assignment: CDR1 SNHLY and CDR2 FYNNEI. This CDR3 has 14 residues. CDR3 residues: CASSRDRLNTEAFF. The CDR3 DNA reads TGTGCCAGCAGCAGGGACAGACTGAACACTGAAGCTTTCTTT. The full variable domain, rest sourced from reference TRBV2 and TRBJ1-1, is EPEVTQTPSHQVTQMGQEVILRCVPISNHLYFYWYRQILGQKVEFLVSFYNNEISEKSEIFDDQFSVERPDGSNFTLKIRSTKLEDSAMYFCASSRDRLNTEAFFGQGTRLTVV.

This chain joins TRBV7-2 and TRBJ1-2; the D gene is possibly TRBD1 (5 bases). The CDR3 covers 14 residues. Germline V gives CDR1 SGHTA, CDR2 FQGNSA. Deletions cut 5 bases from V and 3 bases from J, with 13 bases between. The CDR3: CASSLEGPHYGYTF. The CDR3 DNA reads as TGTGCCAGCAGCCTGGAGGGGCCTCACTATGGCTACACCTTC.

This clone came up once. CDR3 residues: CATSRGGRPGGQAKNIQYF. CDR3 bases: TGTGCCACCAGCAGAGGGGGACGCCCCGGGGGGCAAGCCAAAAACATTCAGTACTTC. The chain links TRBV15 to TRBJ2-4; maybe TRBD2 (7 bases). The CDR3 totals 19 residues. Germline V gene sequence: CDR1 LNHNV, CDR2 YYDKDF (reference sequence). V shed 1 base and J shed 0 bases, with 19 bases lying between them. The complete variable domain, with remaining parts taken from reference TRBV15 and TRBJ2-4, reads DAMVIQNPRYQVTQFGKPVTLSCSQTLNHNVMYWYQQKSSQAPKLLFHYYDKDFNNEADTPDNFQSRRPNTSFCFLDIRSPGLGDTAMYLCATSRGGRPGGQAKNIQYFGAGTRLSVL.

V is TRBV11-3 and J is TRBJ2-1, with 14 nucleotides matching TRBD2. Unmatched junction bases numbered 5, after V lost 4 bases and J lost 9 bases. The CDR3 has 15 residues. From germline, CDR1 is SGHNT and CDR2 YENEEA. For the CDR3, the DNA is TGTGCCAGCAGCTCGGGACTAGCGGGAGAGGGTGAGCAGTTCTTC. It codes for CASSSGLAGEGEQFF.